Below, one T cell receptor beta chain is given with its context. The data are from a study of CD8 T cells in Susac syndrome. Reverse transcription of about 0.5 to 1 ug RNA used random hexamers. The immunoSEQ assay covered 54 Vbeta and 13 Jbeta segments for CDR3. Via MiXCR, TCRdb re-called the immunoSEQ multiplex PCR reads, giving one row per CDR3 protein. The sample holds 150,000 or so distinct CDR3 sequences, 93% seen once. This CDR3 has 14 amino acids. V lost 3 bases and J 1 base, leaving 9 bases between the germline ends. The germline gives CDR1 SGDLS, CDR2 YYNGEE. The J gene is TRBJ2-3, the V gene TRBV9; the D gene is possibly TRBD2 (5 bases). This sequence originates from a human donor in good health. The sequenced material came from CD4+ T cells from PBMCs. The CDR3 region has the DNA TGTGCCAGCAGCGAAAGCGGCCGCACAGATACGCAGTATTTT. It codes for CASSESGRTDTQYF.